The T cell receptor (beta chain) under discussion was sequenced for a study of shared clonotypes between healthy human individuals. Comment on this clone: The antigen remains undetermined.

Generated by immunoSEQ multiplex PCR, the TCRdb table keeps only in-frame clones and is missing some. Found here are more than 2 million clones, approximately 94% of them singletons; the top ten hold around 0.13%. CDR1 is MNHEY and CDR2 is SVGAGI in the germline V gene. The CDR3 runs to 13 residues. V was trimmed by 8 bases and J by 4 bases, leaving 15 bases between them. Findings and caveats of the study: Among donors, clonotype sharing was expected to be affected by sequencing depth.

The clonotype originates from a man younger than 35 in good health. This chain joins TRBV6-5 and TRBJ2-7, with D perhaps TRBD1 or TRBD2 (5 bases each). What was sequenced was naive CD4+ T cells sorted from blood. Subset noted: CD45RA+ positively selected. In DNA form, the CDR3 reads TGTGCCAGCGCCCGTAACGGGGCTTACGAGCAGTACTTC. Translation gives CASARNGAYEQYF.